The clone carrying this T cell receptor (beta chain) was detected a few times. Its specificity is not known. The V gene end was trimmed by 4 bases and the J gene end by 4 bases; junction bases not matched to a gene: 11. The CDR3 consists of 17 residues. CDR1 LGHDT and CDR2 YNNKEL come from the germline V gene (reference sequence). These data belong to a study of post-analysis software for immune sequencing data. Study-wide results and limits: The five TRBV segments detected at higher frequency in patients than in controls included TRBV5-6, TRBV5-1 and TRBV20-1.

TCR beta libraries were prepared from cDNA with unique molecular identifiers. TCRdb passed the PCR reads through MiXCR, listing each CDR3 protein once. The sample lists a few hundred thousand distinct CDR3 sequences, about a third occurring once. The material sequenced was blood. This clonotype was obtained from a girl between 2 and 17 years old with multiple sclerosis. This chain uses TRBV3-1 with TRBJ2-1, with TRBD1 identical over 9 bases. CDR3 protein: CASSPKGQGSAYNEQFF. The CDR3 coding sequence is TGTGCCAGCAGCCCCAAGGGACAGGGATCGGCTTACAATGAGCAGTTCTTC.